The 18 T cell receptor beta chains presented below share a single source sample, sequenced in a study of cytomegalovirus exposure and HLA in healthy donors. PCR primers comprised 60 Vbeta and 13 Jbeta primers. The assay was immunoSEQ multiplex PCR, and TCRdb's table has in-frame clones only and misses some. The repertoire includes 150,000 to 200,000 clones, 87% of them detected once, and roughly 0.24% sits in the top ten. What was sequenced was PBMCs. These receptors were taken from a girl in the first two years of life in good health and CMV-seronegative.

In the case of this clone: As the CDR3 is not closed by the conserved phenylalanine or tryptophan, this likely results from a read error. V and J are TRBV7-9 and TRBJ1-2; the D gene is possibly TRBD1 (5 bases). V was pared by 1 base and J by 0 bases, with 9 bases between. The V gene's germline CDR1 is SEHNR and CDR2 FQNEAQ (reference sequence). The CDR3 sequence is 15 residues long. The CDR3 nucleotides read TGTGCCAGCAGCTTAGGGACACCCGCTAACTATGGCTACACCCTC. Protein sequence: CASSLGTPANYGYTL.

This clone turned up a few times. The chain carries TRBV7-9 and TRBJ2-7; 8 nucleotides agree with TRBD2. The CDR3 length is 18 residues. Germline CDR1 SEHNR, CDR2 FQNEAQ (reference sequence). J gave up 4 bases and V 5 bases, and 19 bases lay outside the gene matches. The CDR3 DNA sequence: TGTGCCAGCAGCCCCGGTCCAGCCGACGCGGGAGGATGGTACGAGCAGTACTTC. It yields the protein CASSPGPADAGGWYEQYF.

The chain is built from TRBV13 and TRBJ2-3; the match to TRBD2 covers 7 bases. Germline CDR1 reads PRHDT; CDR2 reads FYEKMQ (reference sequence). J was trimmed by 5 bases and V by 4 bases; bases with no gene match: 6. This CDR3 has 14 amino acids. DNA for the CDR3: TGTGCCAGCAGCTATAGACTAGCAGGAGATACGCAGTATTTT. Translation gives CASSYRLAGDTQYF. Combining the CDR3 with reference TRBV13 and TRBJ2-3 gives the whole variable domain AAGVIQSPRHLIKEKRETATLKCYPIPRHDTVYWYQQGPGQDPQFLISFYEKMQSDKGSIPDRFSAQQFSDYHSELNMSSLELGDSALYFCASSYRLAGDTQYFGPGTRLTVL.

The rearrangement uses TRBV5-8 and TRBJ2-4; tentative D call: TRBD1 (6 bases). V lost 5 bases and J 9 bases, leaving 9 bases between the germline ends. Germline V gene lookup returns CDR1 SGHTS and CDR2 YDEGEE. The CDR3 runs 11 residues. CDR3 coding DNA: TGTGCCAGCAGTCAGGGGACCATTCAGTACTTC. Translation: CASSQGTIQYF.

The CDR3 here is CASSLRPHLAGGSYEQYF. CDR3 coding DNA: TGTGCCAGCAGCCTTAGACCCCATCTTGCGGGGGGCTCCTACGAGCAGTACTTC. This sequence joins TRBV7-3 and TRBJ2-7; 8 bases match TRBD2. This CDR3 is built from 18 residues. CDR1 is SGHTA and CDR2 is FQGTGA in the germline V gene. The V and J ends lost 5 bases and 0 bases, in that order; junction bases with no gene match: 15.

This clone was detected only a few times. The genes are TRBV18 and TRBJ2-3; 10 bases align to TRBD2. This CDR3 spans 15 amino acids. CDR1 is KGHSH, CDR2 LQKENI, per germline. Unmatched junction bases numbered 5, after V lost 3 bases and J lost 5 bases. CDR3 bases: TGTGCCAGCTCACCCCAGCGGGGGGGCGGAGATACGCAGTATTTT. It specifies CASSPQRGGGDTQYF.

The chain joins TRBV6-6 to TRBJ1-5; 7 bases align to TRBD1. V trimming: 8 bases; J trimming: 4 bases; junction bases outside the gene matches: 5. The length of the CDR3 is 13 residues. Per the germline V gene, CDR1 is MNHNY and CDR2 is SVGAGI (reference sequence). In DNA form, the CDR3 reads TGTGCCAGCGCAGAGACAGGGAATCAGCCCCAGCATTTT. Protein sequence: CASAETGNQPQHF.

This clone appeared once. V and J are TRBV19 and TRBJ2-7; TRBD2 matches 7 bases. This CDR3 spans 13 amino acids. Germline trimming cut 6 bases from V and 4 bases from J; bases unmatched to any gene: 6. Per the germline V gene, CDR1 is LNHDA and CDR2 is SQIVND (reference sequence). The CDR3, as DNA: TGTGCCAGTAGCCTGGGAGGGCCTTACGAGCAGTACTTC. It encodes CASSLGGPYEQYF.

The chain joins TRBV19 to TRBJ1-6; D may be TRBD1 (5 bases). The CDR3 has 13 residues. Trimming left V 5 bases short and J 10 bases short, with 12 bases between. Germline V gives CDR1 LNHDA, CDR2 SQIVND (reference sequence). Here the CDR3 DNA reads TGTGCCAGTAGTGGCAGGGCGAGGTCACCCCTCCACTTT. Translated, it gives CASSGRARSPLHF.

The chain employs TRBV5-8 and TRBJ2-7; D might be TRBD1 (5 bases). V lost 7 bases to trimming and J lost 4 bases, with 9 bases between them. The CDR3 sequence is 11 residues long. CDR1 SGHTS and CDR2 YDEGEE come from the germline V gene. The CDR3 reads CASPPGYEQYF. The CDR3 DNA reads TGTGCCAGCCCCCCAGGGTACGAGCAGTACTTC.

The chain is built from TRBV19 and TRBJ2-7; the match to TRBD2 covers 7 bases. The CDR3 consists of 15 residues. Germline-derived CDR1 and CDR2 are LNHDA and SQIVND (reference sequence). Trimming took 1 base from V and 0 from J; bases not matched to a gene: 3. The CDR3 DNA sequence: TGTGCCAGTAGTATAGCTCTAGCGGCCTCCTACGAGCAGTACTTC. Translating it yields CASSIALAASYEQYF.

The chain links TRBV7-8 to TRBJ2-2, with 9 positions matching TRBD2. This CDR3 contains 15 residues. CDR1 and CDR2 from the germline V gene are SGHVS and FQNEAQ. After removal of 3 bases from V and 5 bases from J, the junction contained 4 bases not matched to a gene. The CDR3 nucleotides are TGTGCCAGCAGCTTGAAGCGGGAGGATACCGGGGAGCTGTTTTTT. Encoded protein: CASSLKREDTGELFF.

This chain joins TRBV25-1 and TRBJ1-2, with D perhaps TRBD1 (6 bases). The V gene's germline CDR1 is MGHDK and CDR2 SYGVNS. Trimming left V 1 base short and J 0 bases short, with 6 bases between. The CDR3 totals 14 residues. CDR3: CASSESGANYGYTF. The CDR3 region has the DNA TGTGCCAGCAGTGAATCAGGGGCTAACTATGGCTACACCTTC.

This clone was recorded only once. The chain combines TRBV4-2 with TRBJ2-5, with 8 bases matching TRBD1. The CDR3 is 15 residues long. Germline V CDR1 and CDR2: LGHNA, YNFKEQ. V lost 0 bases, J lost 5 bases, and 5 bases stayed unmatched. CDR3 amino acids: CASSQDGQGLETQYF. The CDR3 DNA sequence: TGTGCCAGCAGCCAAGATGGACAGGGTTTGGAGACCCAGTACTTC.

V is TRBV30 and J is TRBJ1-2; 9 bases fit TRBD1. Germline CDR1 reads GTSNPN; CDR2 reads SVGIG (reference sequence). The junction had 7 bases not matched to a gene; V was cut back by 2 bases and J by 9 bases. The CDR3 spans 13 residues. Written as DNA, the CDR3 is TGTGCCTGGAGTTCCGGGACAGGGATTCGCTACACCTTC. It translates to CAWSSGTGIRYTF.

The chain has TRBV27 and TRBJ1-2; D may be TRBD1 (5 bases). The V gene's germline CDR1 is MNHEY and CDR2 SMNVEV (reference sequence). V was pared by 1 base and J by 2 bases, with 8 bases between. The CDR3 length is 14 residues. CDR3 loop: CASSLYAGNYGYTF. DNA of the CDR3: TGTGCCAGCAGTTTATACGCAGGGAACTATGGCTACACCTTC.

V and J are TRBV19 and TRBJ1-1; 7 bases are a match to TRBD1. The length of the CDR3 is 15 residues. Germline V lookup: CDR1 LNHDA, CDR2 SQIVND (reference sequence). V was clipped by 1 base and J by 4 bases; unmatched bases: 6. The CDR3 loop reads CASSIGTGMGTEAFF. In DNA, the CDR3 is TGTGCCAGTAGTATAGGGACAGGAATGGGCACTGAAGCTTTCTTT.

V gene TRBV5-4 combines with J gene TRBJ1-2, with TRBD1 as a possible D gene (6 bases). Germline loops: CDR1 SGHNT, CDR2 YYREEE (reference sequence). V dropped 4 bases and J dropped 6 bases, with 22 bases sitting between them. The CDR3 is 16 residues long. The CDR3 protein is CASSSREGGPLHGYTF. CDR3 DNA: TGTGCCAGCAGCAGTAGGGAGGGGGGACCACTGCATGGCTACACCTTC.